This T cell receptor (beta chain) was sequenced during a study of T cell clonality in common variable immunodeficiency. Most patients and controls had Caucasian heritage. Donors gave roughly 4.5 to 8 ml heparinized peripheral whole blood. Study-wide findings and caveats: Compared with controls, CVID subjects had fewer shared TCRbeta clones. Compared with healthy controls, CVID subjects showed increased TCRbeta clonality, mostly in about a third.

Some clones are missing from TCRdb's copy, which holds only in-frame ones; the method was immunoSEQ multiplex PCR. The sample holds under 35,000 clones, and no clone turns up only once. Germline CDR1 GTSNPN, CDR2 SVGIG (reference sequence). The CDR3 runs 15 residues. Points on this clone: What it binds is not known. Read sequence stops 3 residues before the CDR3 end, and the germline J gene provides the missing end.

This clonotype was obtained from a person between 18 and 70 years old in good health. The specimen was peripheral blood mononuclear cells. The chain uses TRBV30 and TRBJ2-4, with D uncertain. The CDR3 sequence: CAWSPPTRSNYGQYF. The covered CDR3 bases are TGTGCCTGGAGCCCCCCCACCCGATCTAACTATGGT.